This T cell receptor (beta chain) was retrieved from a study of blood T cell repertoires in COVID-19. The wider study: Some COVID-19 samples were acute and others convalescent; all came from the United States, Italy and Spain. Sources were T cells, B-cell-depleted T cells, or PBMCs; the material itself was cDNA or gDNA.

V was cut by 5 bases and J by 3 bases, with 11 bases left in between. The CDR3 is 13 residues long. From germline, CDR1 is LNHDA and CDR2 SQIVND (reference sequence). This clone was detected once. Authors' data handling: By means of reference gene primer amplification, nucleated cell counts were estimated. The repertoire was sequenced with immunoSEQ multiplex PCR; TCRdb's copy has only in-frame clones and lacks some. V and J calls and clone size follow that table, whereas D and trimming were derived from the DNA. This sample has approximately 190,000 clones, with roughly nine tenths found just once. Sequencing was carried out using peripheral blood. The chain employs TRBV19 and TRBJ2-7; D possibly corresponds to TRBD2 (6 bases). This TCR came from a man between 70 and 80 years old with active or convalescent COVID-19. CDR3 DNA: TGTGCCAGTAGTTTTGCGGGGAACTACGAGCAGTACTTC. Amino acid sequence: CASSFAGNYEQYF.